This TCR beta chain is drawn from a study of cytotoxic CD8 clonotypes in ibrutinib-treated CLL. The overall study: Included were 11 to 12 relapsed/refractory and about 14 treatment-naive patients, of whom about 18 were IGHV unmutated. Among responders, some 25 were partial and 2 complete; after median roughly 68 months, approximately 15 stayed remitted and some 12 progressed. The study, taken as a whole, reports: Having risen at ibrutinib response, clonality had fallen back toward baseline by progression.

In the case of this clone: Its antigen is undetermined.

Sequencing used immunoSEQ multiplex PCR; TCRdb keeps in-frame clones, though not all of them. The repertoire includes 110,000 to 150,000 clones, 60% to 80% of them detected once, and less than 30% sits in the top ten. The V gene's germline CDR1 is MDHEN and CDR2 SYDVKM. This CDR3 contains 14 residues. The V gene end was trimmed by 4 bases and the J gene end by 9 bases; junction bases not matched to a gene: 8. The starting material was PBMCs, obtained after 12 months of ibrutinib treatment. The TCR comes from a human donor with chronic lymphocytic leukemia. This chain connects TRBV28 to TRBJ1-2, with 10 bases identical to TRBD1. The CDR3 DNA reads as TGTGCCAGCAGTTCCCCCGGGACAGGGGATAGCTACACCTTC. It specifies CASSSPGTGDSYTF.